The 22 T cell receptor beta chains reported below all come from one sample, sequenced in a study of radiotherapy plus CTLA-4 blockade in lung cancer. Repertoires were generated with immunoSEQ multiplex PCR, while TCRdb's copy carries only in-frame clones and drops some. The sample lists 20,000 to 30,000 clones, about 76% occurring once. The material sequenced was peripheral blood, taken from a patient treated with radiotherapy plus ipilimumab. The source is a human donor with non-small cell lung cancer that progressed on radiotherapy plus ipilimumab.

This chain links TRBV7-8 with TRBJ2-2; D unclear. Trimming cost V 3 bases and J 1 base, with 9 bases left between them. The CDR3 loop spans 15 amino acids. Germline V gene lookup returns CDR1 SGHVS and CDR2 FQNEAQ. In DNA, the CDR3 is TGTGCCAGCAGCTTCCCCCCCGTGAACACCGGGGAGCTGTTTTTT. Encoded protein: CASSFPPVNTGELFF. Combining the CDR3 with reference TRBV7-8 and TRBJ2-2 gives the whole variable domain GAGVSQSPRYKVAKRGQDVALRCDPISGHVSLFWYQQALGQGPEFLTYFQNEAQLDKSGLPSDRFFAERPEGSVSTLKIQRTQQEDSAVYLCASSFPPVNTGELFFGEGSRLTVL.

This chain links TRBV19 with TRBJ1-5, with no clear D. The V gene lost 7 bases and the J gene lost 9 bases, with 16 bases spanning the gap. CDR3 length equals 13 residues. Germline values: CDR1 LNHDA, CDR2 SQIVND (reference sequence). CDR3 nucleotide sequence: TGTGCCAGTATGGCGGACTCCTGGAGGCCCCAGCATTTT. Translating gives CASMADSWRPQHF.

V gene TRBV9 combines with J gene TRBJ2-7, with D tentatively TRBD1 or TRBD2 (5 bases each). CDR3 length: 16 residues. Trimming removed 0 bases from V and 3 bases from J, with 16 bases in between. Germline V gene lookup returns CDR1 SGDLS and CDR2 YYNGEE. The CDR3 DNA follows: TGTGCCAGCAGCGTAGCCTCCGGGACGGGGATCTACGAGCAGTACTTC. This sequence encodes CASSVASGTGIYEQYF.

CDR3 bases: TGTGCCAGCAGCCAAGATCCGGCTAGCGGGGGAGAGACCCAGTACTTC. Protein product: CASSQDPASGGETQYF. The chain recombines TRBV4-2 with TRBJ2-5, with TRBD2 matching over 10 bases. Germline assignment: CDR1 LGHNA and CDR2 YNFKEQ. This CDR3 spans 16 amino acids. V lost 0 bases to trimming and J lost 4 bases; unmatched junction nucleotides: 5.

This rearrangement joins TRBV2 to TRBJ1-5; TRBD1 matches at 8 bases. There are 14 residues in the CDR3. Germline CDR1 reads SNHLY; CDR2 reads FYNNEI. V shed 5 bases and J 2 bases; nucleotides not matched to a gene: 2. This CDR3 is CASSPTGGNQPQHF. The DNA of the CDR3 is TGTGCCAGCAGTCCGACAGGGGGCAATCAGCCCCAGCATTTT.

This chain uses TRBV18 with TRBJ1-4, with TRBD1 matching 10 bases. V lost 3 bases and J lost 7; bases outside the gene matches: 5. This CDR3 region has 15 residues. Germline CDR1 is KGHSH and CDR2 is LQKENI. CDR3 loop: CASSPGQGKGEKLFF. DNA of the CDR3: TGTGCCAGCTCACCGGGACAGGGGAAGGGTGAAAAACTGTTTTTT. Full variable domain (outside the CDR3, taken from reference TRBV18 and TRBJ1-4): NAGVMQNPRHLVRRRGQEARLRCSPMKGHSHVYWYRQLPEEGLKFMVYLQKENIIDESGMPKERFSAEFPKEGPSILRIQQVVRGDSAAYFCASSPGQGKGEKLFFGSGTQLSVL.

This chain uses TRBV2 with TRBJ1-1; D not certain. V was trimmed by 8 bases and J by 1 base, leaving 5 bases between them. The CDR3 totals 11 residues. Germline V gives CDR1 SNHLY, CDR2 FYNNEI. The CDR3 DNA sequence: TGTGCCAGCGGCCGGAACACTGAAGCTTTCTTT. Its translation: CASGRNTEAFF.

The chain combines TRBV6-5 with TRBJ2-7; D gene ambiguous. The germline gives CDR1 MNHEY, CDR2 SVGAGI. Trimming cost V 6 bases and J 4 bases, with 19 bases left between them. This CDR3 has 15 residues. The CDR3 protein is CASSPTFSTWYEQYF. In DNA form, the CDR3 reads TGTGCCAGCAGCCCTACCTTTAGTACCTGGTACGAGCAGTACTTC.

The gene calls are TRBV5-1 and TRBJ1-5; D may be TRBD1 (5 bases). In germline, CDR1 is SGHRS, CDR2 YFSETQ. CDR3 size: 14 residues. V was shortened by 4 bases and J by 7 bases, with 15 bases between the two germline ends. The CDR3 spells CASSLDVEGQPQHF. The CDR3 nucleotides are TGCGCCAGCAGCCTTGATGTCGAGGGGCAGCCCCAGCATTTT.

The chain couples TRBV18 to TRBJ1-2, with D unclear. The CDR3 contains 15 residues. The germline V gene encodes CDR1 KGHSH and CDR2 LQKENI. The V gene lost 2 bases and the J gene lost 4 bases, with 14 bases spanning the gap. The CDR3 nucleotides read TGTGCCAGCTCACCAGGCCCATTTTCCAGCTATGGCTACACCTTC. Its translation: CASSPGPFSSYGYTF.

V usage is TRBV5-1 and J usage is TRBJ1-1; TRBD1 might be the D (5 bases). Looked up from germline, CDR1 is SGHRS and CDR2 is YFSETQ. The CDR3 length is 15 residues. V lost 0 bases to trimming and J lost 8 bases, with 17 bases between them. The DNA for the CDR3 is TGCGCCAGCAGCTTGGCGGCAGGGCGATCCTCCGAAGCTTTCTTT. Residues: CASSLAAGRSSEAFF.

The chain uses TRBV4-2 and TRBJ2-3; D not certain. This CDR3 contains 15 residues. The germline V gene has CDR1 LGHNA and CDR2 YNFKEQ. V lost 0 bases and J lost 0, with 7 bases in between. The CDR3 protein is CASSQEYGSTDTQYF. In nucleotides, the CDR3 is TGTGCCAGCAGCCAAGAGTACGGGAGCACAGATACGCAGTATTTT.

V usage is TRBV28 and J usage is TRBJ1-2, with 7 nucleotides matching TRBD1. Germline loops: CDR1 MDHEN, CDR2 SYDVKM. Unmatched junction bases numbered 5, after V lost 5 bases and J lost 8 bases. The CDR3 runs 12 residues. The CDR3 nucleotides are TGTGCCAGCAGTGGACAGGCCGGGGGCTACACCTTC. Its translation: CASSGQAGGYTF.

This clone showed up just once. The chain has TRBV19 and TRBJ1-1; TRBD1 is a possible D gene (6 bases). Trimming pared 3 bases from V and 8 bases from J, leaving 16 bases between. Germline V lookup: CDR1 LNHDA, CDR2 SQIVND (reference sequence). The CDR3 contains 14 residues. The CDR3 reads CASSITGGQVEAFF. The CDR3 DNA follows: TGTGCCAGTAGTATCACGGGGGGACAAGTCGAAGCTTTCTTT.

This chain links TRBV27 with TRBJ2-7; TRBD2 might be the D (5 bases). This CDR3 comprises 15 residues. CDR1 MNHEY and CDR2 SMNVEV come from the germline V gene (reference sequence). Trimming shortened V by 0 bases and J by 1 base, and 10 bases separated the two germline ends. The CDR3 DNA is TGTGCCAGCAGTTTATCCCTAGCTGCGTCCTACGAGCAGTACTTC. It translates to CASSLSLAASYEQYF.

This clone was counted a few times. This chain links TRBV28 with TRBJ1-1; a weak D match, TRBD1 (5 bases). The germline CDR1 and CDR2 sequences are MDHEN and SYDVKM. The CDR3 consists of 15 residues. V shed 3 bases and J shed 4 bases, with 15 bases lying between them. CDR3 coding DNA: TGTGCCAGCAGTTTGGGAACAGGAGGGGCCACTGAAGCTTTCTTT. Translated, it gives CASSLGTGGATEAFF.

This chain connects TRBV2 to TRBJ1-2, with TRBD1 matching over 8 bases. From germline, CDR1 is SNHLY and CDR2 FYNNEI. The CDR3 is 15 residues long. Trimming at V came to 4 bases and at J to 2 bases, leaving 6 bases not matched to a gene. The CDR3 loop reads CASSGPRQGNYGYTF. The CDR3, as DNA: TGTGCCAGCAGTGGGCCCAGACAGGGGAACTATGGCTACACCTTC.

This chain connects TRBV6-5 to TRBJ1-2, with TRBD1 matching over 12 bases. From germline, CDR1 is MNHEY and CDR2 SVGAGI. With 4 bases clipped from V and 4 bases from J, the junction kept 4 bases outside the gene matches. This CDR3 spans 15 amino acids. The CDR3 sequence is CASSSGTGGFYGYTF. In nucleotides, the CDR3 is TGTGCCAGCAGTTCTGGGACAGGGGGCTTCTATGGCTACACCTTC.

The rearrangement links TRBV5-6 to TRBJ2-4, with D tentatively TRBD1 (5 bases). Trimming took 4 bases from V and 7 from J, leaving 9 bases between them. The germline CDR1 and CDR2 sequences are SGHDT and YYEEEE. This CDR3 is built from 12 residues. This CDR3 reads CASSRQRNIQYF. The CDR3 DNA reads TGTGCCAGCAGCAGACAGAGGAACATTCAGTACTTC. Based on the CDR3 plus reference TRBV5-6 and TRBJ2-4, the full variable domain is DAGVTQSPTHLIKTRGQQVTLRCSPKSGHDTVSWYQQALGQGPQFIFQYYEEEERQRGNFPDRFSGHQFPNYSSELNVNALLLGDSALYLCASSRQRNIQYFGAGTRLSVL.

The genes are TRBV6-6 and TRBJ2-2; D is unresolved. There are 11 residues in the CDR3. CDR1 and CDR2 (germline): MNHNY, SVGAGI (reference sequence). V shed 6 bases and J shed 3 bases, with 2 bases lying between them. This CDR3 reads CASRYTGELFF. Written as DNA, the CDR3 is TGTGCCAGCAGGTACACCGGGGAGCTGTTTTTT.

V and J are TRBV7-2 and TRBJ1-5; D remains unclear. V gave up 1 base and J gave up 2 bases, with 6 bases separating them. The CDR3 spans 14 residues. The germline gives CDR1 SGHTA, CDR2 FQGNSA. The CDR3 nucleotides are TGTGCCAGCAGCTTAGGGGCAGGCAATCAGCCCCAGCATTTT. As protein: CASSLGAGNQPQHF.

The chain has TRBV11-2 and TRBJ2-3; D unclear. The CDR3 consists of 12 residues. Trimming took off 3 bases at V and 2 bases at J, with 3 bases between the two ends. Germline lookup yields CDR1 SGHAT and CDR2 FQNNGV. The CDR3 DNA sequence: TGTGCCAGCAGCTTCTACACAGATACGCAGTATTTT. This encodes CASSFYTDTQYF.